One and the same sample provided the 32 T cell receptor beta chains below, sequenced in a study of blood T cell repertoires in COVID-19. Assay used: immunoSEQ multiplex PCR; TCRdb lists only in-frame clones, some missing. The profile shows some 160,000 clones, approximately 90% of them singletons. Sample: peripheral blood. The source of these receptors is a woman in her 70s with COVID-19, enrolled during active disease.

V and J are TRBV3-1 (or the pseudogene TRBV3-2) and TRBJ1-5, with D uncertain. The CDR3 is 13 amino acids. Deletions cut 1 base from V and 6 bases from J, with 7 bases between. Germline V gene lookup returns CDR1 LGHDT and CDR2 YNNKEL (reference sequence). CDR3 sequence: CASSQARVQPQHF. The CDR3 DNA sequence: TGTGCCAGCAGCCAAGCTCGGGTTCAGCCCCAGCATTTT.

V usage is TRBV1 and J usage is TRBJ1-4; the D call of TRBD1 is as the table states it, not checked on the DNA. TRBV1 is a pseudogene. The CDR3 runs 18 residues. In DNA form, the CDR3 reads TGCACCAGCAGCCAAGTTGGGGCCCGACAGGCCCGGAATGAAAAACTGTTTTTT. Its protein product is CTSSQVGARQARNEKLFF.

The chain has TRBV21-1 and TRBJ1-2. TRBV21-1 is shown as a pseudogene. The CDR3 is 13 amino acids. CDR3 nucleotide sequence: TGTGCCAGCAGACCGAGAACTAACTATGGCTACACCTTC. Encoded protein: CASRPRTNYGYTF.

Here the CDR3 reads CAISEGAGGPFGTDTQYF. DNA for the CDR3: TGTGCCATCAGTGAGGGCGCGGGGGGGCCTTTCGGCACAGATACGCAGTATTTT. V is TRBV10-3 and J is TRBJ2-3, with TRBD2 matching over 9 bases. The germline gives CDR1 ENHRY, CDR2 SYGVKD. Trimming at V came to 2 bases and at J to 1 base, leaving 10 bases not matched to a gene. The length of the CDR3 is 18 residues.

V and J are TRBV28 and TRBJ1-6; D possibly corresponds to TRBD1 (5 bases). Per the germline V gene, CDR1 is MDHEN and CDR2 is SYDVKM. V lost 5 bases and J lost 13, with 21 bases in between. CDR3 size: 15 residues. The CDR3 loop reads CASSTPGTVEGPLHF. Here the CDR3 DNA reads TGTGCCAGCAGTACTCCGGGGACGGTGGAGGGCCCCCTCCACTTT.

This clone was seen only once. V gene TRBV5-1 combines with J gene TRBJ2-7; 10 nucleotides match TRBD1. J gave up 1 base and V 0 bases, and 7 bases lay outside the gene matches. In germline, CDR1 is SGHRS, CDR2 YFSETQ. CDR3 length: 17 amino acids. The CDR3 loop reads CASSLGPGTGESYEQYF. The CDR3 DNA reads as TGCGCCAGCAGCTTGGGCCCCGGGACAGGGGAATCCTACGAGCAGTACTTC.

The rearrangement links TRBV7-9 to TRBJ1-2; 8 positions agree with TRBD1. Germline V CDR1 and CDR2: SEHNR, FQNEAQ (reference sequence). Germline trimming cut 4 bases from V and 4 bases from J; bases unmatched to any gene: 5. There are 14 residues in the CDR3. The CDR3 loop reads CASSSTGGSYGYTF. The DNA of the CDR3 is TGTGCCAGCAGCTCTACAGGGGGATCCTATGGCTACACCTTC. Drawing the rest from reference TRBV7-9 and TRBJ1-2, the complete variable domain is DTGVSQNPRHKITKRGQNVTFRCDPISEHNRLYWYRQTLGQGPEFLTYFQNEAQLEKSRLLSDRFSAERPKGSFSTLEIQRTEQGDSAMYLCASSSTGGSYGYTFGSGTRLTVV.

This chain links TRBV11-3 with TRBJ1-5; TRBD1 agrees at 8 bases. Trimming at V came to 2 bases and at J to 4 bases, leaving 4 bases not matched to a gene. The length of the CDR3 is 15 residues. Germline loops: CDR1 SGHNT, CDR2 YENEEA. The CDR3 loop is CASSLLNRGNQPQHF. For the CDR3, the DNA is TGTGCCAGCAGCTTACTCAACAGGGGGAATCAGCCCCAGCATTTT.

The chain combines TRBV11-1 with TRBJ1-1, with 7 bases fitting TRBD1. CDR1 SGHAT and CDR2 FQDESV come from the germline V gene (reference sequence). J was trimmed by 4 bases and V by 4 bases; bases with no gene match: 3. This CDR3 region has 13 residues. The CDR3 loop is CASSSTGATEAFF. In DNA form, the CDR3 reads TGTGCCAGCAGCTCCACAGGGGCCACTGAAGCTTTCTTT.

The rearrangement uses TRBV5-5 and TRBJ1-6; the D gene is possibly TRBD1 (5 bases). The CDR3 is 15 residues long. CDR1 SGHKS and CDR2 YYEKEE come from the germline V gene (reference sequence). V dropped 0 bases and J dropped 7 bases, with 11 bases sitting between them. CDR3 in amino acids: CASSLVSGNNSPLHF. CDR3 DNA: TGTGCCAGCAGCTTGGTGTCAGGGAACAATTCACCCCTCCACTTT. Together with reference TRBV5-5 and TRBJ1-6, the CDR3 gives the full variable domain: DAGVTQSPTHLIKTRGQQVTLRCSPISGHKSVSWYQQVLGQGPQFIFQYYEKEERGRGNFPDRFSARQFPNYSSELNVNALLLGDSALYLCASSLVSGNNSPLHFGNGTRLTVT.

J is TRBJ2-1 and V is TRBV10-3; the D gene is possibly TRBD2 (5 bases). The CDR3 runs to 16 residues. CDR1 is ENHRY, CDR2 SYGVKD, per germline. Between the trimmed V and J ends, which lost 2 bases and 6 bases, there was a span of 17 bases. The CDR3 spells CAISEGSGLAGNEQFF. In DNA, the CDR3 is TGTGCCATCAGTGAGGGATCCGGGCTAGCCGGCAATGAGCAGTTCTTC.

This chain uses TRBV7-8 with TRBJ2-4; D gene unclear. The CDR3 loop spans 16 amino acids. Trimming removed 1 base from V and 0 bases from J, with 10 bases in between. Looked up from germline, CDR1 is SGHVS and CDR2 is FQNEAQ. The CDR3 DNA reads TGTGCCAGCAGCTTAGAACCCAGGCCAGCCAAAAACATTCAGTACTTC. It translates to CASSLEPRPAKNIQYF.

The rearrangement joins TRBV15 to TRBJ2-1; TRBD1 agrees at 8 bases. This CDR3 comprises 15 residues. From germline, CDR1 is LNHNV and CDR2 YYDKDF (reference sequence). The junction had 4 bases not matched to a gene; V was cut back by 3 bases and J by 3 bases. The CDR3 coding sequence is TGTGCCACCAGCAGGCGGACAGGGTTCTACAATGAGCAGTTCTTC. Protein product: CATSRRTGFYNEQFF.

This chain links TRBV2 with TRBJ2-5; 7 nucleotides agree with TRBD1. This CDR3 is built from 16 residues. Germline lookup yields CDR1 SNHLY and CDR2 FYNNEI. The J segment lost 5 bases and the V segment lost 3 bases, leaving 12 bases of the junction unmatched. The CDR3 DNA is TGTGCCAGCAGTGAGGGAACAGGGGCTCCCAGGGAGACCCAGTACTTC. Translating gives CASSEGTGAPRETQYF.

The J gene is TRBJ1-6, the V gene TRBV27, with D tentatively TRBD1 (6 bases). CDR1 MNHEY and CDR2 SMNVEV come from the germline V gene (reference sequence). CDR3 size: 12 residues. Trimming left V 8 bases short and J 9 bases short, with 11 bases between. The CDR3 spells CASGGLPSPLHF. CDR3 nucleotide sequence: TGTGCCAGCGGGGGCCTTCCTTCACCCCTCCACTTT.

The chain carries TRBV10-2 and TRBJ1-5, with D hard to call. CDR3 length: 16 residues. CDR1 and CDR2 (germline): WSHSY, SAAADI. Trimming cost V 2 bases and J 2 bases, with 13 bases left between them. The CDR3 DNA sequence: TGCGCCAGCAGTGAGAACGGGGATTATGGCAATCAGCCCCAGCATTTT. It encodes CASSENGDYGNQPQHF.

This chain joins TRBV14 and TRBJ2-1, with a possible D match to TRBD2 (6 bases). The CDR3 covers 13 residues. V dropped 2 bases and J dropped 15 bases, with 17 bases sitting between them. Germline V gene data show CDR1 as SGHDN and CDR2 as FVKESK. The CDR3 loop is CASSQLAGTLLFF. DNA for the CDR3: TGTGCCAGCAGCCAACTAGCCGGGACTCTCCTGTTCTTC.

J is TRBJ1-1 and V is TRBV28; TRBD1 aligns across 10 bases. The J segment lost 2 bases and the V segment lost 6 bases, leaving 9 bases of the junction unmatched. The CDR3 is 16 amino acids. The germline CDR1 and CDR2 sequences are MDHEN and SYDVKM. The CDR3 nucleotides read TGTGCCAGCAGGGGGCGACAGGGGGCCCTAAACACTGAAGCTTTCTTT. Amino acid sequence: CASRGRQGALNTEAFF.

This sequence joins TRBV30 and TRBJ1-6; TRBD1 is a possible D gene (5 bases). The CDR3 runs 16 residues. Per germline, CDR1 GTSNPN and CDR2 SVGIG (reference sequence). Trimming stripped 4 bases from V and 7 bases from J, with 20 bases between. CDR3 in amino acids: CAWTSLRVVGNSPLHF. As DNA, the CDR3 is TGTGCCTGGACCTCCCTCAGGGTAGTTGGGAATTCACCCCTCCACTTT.

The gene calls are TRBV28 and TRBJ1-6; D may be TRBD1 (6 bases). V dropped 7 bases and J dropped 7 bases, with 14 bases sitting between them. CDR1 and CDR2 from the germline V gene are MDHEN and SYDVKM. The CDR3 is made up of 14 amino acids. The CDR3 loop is CASKRTVHNSPLHF. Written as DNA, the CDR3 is TGTGCCAGCAAACGGACAGTTCACAATTCACCCCTCCACTTT. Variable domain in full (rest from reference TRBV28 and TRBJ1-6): DVKVTQSSRYLVKRTGEKVFLECVQDMDHENMFWYRQDPGLGLRLIYFSYDVKMKEKGDIPEGYSVSREKKERFSLILESASTNQTSMYLCASKRTVHNSPLHFGNGTRLTVT.

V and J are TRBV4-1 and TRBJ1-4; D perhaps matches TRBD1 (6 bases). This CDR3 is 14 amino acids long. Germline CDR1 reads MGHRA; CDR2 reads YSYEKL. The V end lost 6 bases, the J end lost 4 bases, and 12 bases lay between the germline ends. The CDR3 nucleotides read TGCGCCAGCAGTTTAGGACAGAATAATGAAAAACTGTTTTTT. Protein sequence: CASSLGQNNEKLFF.

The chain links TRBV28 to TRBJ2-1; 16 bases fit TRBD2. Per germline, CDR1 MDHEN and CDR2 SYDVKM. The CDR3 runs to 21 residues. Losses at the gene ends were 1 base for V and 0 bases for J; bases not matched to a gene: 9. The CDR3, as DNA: TGTGCCAGCAGTTTATCTCGGTGGGGACTAGCGGGGGGGAGCTCCTACAATGAGCAGTTCTTC. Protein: CASSLSRWGLAGGSSYNEQFF.

CDR3 sequence: CSVARQGYEQYF. Here the CDR3 DNA reads TGCAGCGTTGCACGCCAGGGGTACGAGCAGTACTTC. The chain uses TRBV29-1 and TRBJ2-7; possibly TRBD1 for D (6 bases). The CDR3 is 12 residues long. The germline V gene encodes CDR1 SQVTM and CDR2 ANQGSEA. V was clipped by 4 bases and J by 4 bases, with 11 bases between them.

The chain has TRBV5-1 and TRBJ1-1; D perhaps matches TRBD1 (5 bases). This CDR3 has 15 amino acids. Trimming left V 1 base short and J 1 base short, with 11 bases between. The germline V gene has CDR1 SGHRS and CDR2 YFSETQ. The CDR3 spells CASSLIQGKNTEAFF. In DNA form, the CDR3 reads TGCGCCAGCAGCTTGATTCAGGGCAAGAACACTGAAGCTTTCTTT.

The CDR3 region is CASSRSGATNEKLFF. CDR3 in DNA: TGTGCCAGCAGCCGTAGCGGAGCAACTAATGAAAAACTGTTTTTT. This rearrangement joins TRBV28 to TRBJ1-4; no definite D call. The germline V gene has CDR1 MDHEN and CDR2 SYDVKM. The CDR3 has 15 residues. The germline V and J ends were trimmed by 6 bases and 0 bases, with 11 bases remaining between them.

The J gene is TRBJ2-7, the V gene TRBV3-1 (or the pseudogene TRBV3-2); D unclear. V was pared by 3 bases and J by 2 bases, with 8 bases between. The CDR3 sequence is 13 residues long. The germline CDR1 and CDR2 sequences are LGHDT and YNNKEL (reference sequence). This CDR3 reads CASSHLLAYEQYF. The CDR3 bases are TGTGCCAGCAGCCACCTATTAGCCTACGAGCAGTACTTC.

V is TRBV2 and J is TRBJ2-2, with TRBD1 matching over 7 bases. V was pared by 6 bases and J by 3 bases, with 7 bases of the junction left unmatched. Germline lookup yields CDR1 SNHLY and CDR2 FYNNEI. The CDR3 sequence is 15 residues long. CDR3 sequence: CASRGTARDTGELFF. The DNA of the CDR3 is TGTGCCAGCAGGGGGACAGCGCGGGACACCGGGGAGCTGTTTTTT. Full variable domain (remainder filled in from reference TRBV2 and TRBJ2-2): EPEVTQTPSHQVTQMGQEVILRCVPISNHLYFYWYRQILGQKVEFLVSFYNNEISEKSEIFDDQFSVERPDGSNFTLKIRSTKLEDSAMYFCASRGTARDTGELFFGEGSRLTVL.

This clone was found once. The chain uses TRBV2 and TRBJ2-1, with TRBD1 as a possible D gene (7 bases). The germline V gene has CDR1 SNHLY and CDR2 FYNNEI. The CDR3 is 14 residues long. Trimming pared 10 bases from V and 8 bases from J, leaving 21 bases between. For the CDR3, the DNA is TGTGCCACAAGCCAGGGGGGCGGTTTAGATGAGCAGTTCTTC. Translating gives CATSQGGGLDEQFF.

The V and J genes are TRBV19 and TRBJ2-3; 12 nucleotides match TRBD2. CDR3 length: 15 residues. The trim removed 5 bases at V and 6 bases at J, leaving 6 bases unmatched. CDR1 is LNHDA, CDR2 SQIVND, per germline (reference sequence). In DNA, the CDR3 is TGTGCCAGTAGTTCGACTAGCGGGGGCCGCGATACGCAGTATTTT. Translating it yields CASSSTSGGRDTQYF. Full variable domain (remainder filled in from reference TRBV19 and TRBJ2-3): DGGITQSPKYLFRKEGQNVTLSCEQNLNHDAMYWYRQDPGQGLRLIYYSQIVNDFQKGDIAEGYSVSREKKESFPLTVTSAQKNPTAFYLCASSSTSGGRDTQYFGPGTRLTVL.

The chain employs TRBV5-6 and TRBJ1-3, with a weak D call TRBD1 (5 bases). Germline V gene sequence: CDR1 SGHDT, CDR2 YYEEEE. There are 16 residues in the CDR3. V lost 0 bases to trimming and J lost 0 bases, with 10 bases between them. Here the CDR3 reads CASSLGQPYSGNTIYF. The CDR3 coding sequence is TGTGCCAGCAGCTTGGGACAGCCTTACTCTGGAAACACCATATATTTT.

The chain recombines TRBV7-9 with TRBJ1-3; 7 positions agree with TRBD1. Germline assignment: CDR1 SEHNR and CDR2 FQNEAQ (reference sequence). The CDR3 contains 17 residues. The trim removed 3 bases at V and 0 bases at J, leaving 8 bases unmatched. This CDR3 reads CASSFWGQTFSGNTIYF. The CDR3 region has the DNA TGTGCCAGCAGCTTTTGGGGACAGACCTTCTCTGGAAACACCATATATTTT.

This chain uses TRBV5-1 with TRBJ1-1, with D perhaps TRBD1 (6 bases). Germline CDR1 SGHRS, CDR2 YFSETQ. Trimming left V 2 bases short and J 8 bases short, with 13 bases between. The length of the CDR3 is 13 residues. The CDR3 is CASSFTAGAEAFF. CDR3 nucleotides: TGCGCCAGCAGCTTTACGGCAGGGGCGGAAGCTTTCTTT.